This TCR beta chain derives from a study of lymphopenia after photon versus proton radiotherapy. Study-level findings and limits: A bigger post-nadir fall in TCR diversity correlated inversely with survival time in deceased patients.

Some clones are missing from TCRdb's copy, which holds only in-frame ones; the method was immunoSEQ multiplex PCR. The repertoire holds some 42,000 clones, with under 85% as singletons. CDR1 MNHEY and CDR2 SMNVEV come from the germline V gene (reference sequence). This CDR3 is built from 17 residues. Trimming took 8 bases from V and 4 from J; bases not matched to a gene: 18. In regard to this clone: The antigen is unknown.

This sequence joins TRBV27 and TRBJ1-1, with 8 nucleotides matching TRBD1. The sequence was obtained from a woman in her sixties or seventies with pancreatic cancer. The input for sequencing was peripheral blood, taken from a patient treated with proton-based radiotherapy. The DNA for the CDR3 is TGTGCCAGCCGATTACAGGGGGTTATGGATATGAGCACTGAAGCTTTCTTT. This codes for CASRLQGVMDMSTEAFF.